This is a list of T cell receptor beta chains from one sample in a study of Graves' ophthalmopathy and Graves' hyperthyroidism. TCRdb re-called the multiplex PCR reads through MiXCR, storing one row per CDR3 protein. Of around 660,000 distinct CDR3 sequences in the sample, roughly 41% were seen once. The sequencing sample was made of peripheral blood. The receptor set was obtained from an adult man with Graves' ophthalmopathy. CDR3s include the opening cysteine and the closing phenylalanine or tryptophan. The D gene is left open where the match is weak. The size entry is marked missing in some rows and otherwise reads once, few, many or a size class.

CDR3aa: CSARDRDRGDYGYTF
CDR3nt: TGCAGTGCTAGAGATCGAGACAGGGGGGACTATGGCTACACCTTC
abundance: many
d_gene: TRBD1
j_gene: TRBJ1-2
len: 15
v_gene: TRBV20-1

CDR3aa: CASQGREETQYF
CDR3nt: TGTGCCAGTCAGGGTAGGGAAGAGACCCAGTACTTC
abundance: many
d_gene: .
j_gene: TRBJ2-5
len: 12
v_gene: TRBV7-2

CDR3aa: CASSPRTYPANQPQHF
CDR3nt: TGTGCCAGTAGCCCCCGCACCTACCCTGCTAATCAGCCCCAGCATTTT
abundance: many
d_gene: .
j_gene: TRBJ1-5
len: 16
v_gene: TRBV19

CDR3aa: CASSDRAGGYEQYF
CDR3nt: TGTGCCAGCAGTGACCGGGCGGGGGGGTACGAGCAGTACTTC
abundance: many
d_gene: TRBD2
j_gene: TRBJ2-7
len: 14
v_gene: TRBV2

CDR3aa: CASSQDLLYEQYF
CDR3nt: TGTGCCAGCAGCCAAGATCTCCTCTACGAGCAGTACTTC
abundance: once
d_gene: .
j_gene: TRBJ2-7
len: 13
v_gene: TRBV7-3

CDR3aa: CSAAGDGSYTEAFF
CDR3nt: TGTAGTGCGGCAGGGGATGGTTCGTACACTGAAGCTTTCTTT
abundance: .
d_gene: .
j_gene: TRBJ1-1
len: 14
v_gene: TRBV20-1

CDR3aa: CSQGAQPQHF
CDR3nt: TGCAGCCAGGGGGCTCAGCCCCAGCATTTT
abundance: .
d_gene: TRBD1
j_gene: TRBJ1-5
len: 10
v_gene: TRBV29-1

CDR3aa: CASSIELGEQFF
CDR3nt: TGTGCCAGTAGTATAGAACTTGGGGAGCAGTTCTTC
abundance: .
d_gene: .
j_gene: TRBJ2-1
len: 12
v_gene: TRBV19

CDR3aa: CASSESGYSNQPQHF
CDR3nt: TGCGCCAGCAGTGAGAGTGGGTATAGCAATCAGCCCCAGCATTTT
abundance: many
d_gene: .
j_gene: TRBJ1-5
len: 15
v_gene: TRBV10-2

CDR3aa: CATRGRGTEQYF
CDR3nt: TGTGCCACCAGAGGCAGGGGAACCGAGCAGTACTTC
abundance: many
d_gene: .
j_gene: TRBJ2-7
len: 12
v_gene: TRBV24-1

CDR3aa: CASSLGGSVVQETQYF
CDR3nt: TGCGCCAGCAGCTTAGGGGGCAGCGTTGTTCAAGAGACCCAGTACTTC
abundance: many
d_gene: TRBD1
j_gene: TRBJ2-5
len: 16
v_gene: TRBV5-1

CDR3aa: CASSEVRTTRGDTQYF
CDR3nt: TGCGCCAGCAGTGAGGTCCGGACTACGCGAGGCGATACGCAGTATTTT
abundance: .
d_gene: .
j_gene: TRBJ2-3
len: 16
v_gene: TRBV10-1

CDR3aa: CASTGTTQPQHF
CDR3nt: TGTGCCAGTACGGGGACAACGCAGCCCCAGCATTTT
abundance: .
d_gene: .
j_gene: TRBJ1-5
len: 12
v_gene: TRBV19

CDR3aa: CATSDPGLAGGTQHF
CDR3nt: TGTGCCACCAGTGATCCGGGACTAGCGGGGGGGACCCAGCATTTT
abundance: .
d_gene: .
j_gene: TRBJ1-5
len: 15
v_gene: TRBV24-1

CDR3aa: CASSQSGLAGNNEQYF
CDR3nt: TGTGCCAGCAGCCAATCCGGACTAGCGGGAAACAATGAGCAGTACTTC
abundance: .
d_gene: TRBD2
j_gene: TRBJ2-7
len: 16
v_gene: TRBV6-1

CDR3aa: CSARVLAGESYEQYF
CDR3nt: TGCAGTGCTAGAGTTCTAGCGGGAGAATCCTACGAGCAGTACTTC
abundance: few
d_gene: TRBD2
j_gene: TRBJ2-7
len: 15
v_gene: TRBV20-1

CDR3aa: CASSLGQAGDEQYF
CDR3nt: TGCGCCAGCAGCTTGGGACAAGCCGGAGACGAGCAGTACTTC
abundance: .
d_gene: .
j_gene: TRBJ2-7
len: 14
v_gene: TRBV5-1

CDR3aa: CASSRGPVSGPNTGELFF
CDR3nt: TGTGCCAGCAGCCGGGGGCCTGTTAGCGGGCCTAACACCGGGGAGCTGTTTTTT
abundance: few
d_gene: .
j_gene: TRBJ2-2
len: 18
v_gene: TRBV7-6

CDR3aa: CASSVDTYGYTF
CDR3nt: TGTGCCAGCAGCGTTGACACCTATGGCTACACCTTC
abundance: few
d_gene: .
j_gene: TRBJ1-2
len: 12
v_gene: TRBV10-3

CDR3aa: CSASPRGRAYEQYF
CDR3nt: TGCAGTGCTAGCCCTCGGGGGCGAGCCTACGAGCAGTACTTC
abundance: many
d_gene: .
j_gene: TRBJ2-7
len: 14
v_gene: TRBV20-1

CDR3aa: CASSLGRVANYGYTF
CDR3nt: TGTGCCAGCAGCTTGGGACGGGTAGCTAACTATGGCTACACCTTC
abundance: many
d_gene: .
j_gene: TRBJ1-2
len: 15
v_gene: TRBV5-8

CDR3aa: CASILAGVRGEKLLF
CDR3nt: TGTGCCAGCATCTTAGCTGGGGTCCGGGGGGAAAAACTGCTTTTT
abundance: .
d_gene: .
j_gene: TRBJ1-4
len: 15
v_gene: TRBV2